This TCR beta chain was sequenced in a study of chemoradiotherapy in HPV16-positive cancers. Sequencing used immunoSEQ multiplex PCR; TCRdb keeps in-frame clones, though not all of them. This sample has 20,000 to 25,000 clones; 70% to 90% occur once, and the top ten carry just under 6%. CDR3 length: 17 residues. Looked up from germline, CDR1 is MGHRA and CDR2 is YSYEKL. V dropped 2 bases and J dropped 3 bases, with 17 bases sitting between them. The chain joins TRBV4-1 to TRBJ2-1, with D possibly being TRBD2 (7 bases). The input for sequencing was blood, taken from a patient who underwent chemoradiotherapy. The TCR sequence derives from a human donor with HPV-associated anogenital cancer. CDR3 in amino acids: CASSQLPGGAGYNEQFF. CDR3 coding DNA: TGCGCCAGCAGCCAATTACCTGGGGGGGCCGGCTACAATGAGCAGTTCTTC.